This T cell receptor (beta chain) came from a study of blood T cell repertoires in COVID-19. Study in general: Specimens from acute and convalescent COVID-19 originated in the United States, Italy and Spain. PBMCs, B-cell-depleted T cells, or T cells were the source of the cDNA or gDNA that made up the material.

In the original analysis: Estimation of nucleated cell counts relied on the amplification of reference gene primers. The assay was immunoSEQ multiplex PCR, and TCRdb's table has in-frame clones only and misses some. The DNA gave D and trimming, while V, J and clone size come from that table. The sample yields around 260,000 clones, around 90% seen once. Trimming took off 5 bases at V and 7 bases at J, with 12 bases between the two ends. CDR3 length equals 13 residues. The germline V gene encodes CDR1 SGHTA and CDR2 FQGNSA. The chain is built from TRBV7-2 and TRBJ1-3, with D unresolved. The sample was peripheral blood. The sequence derives from a human donor in a cohort sampled during active COVID-19. The CDR3 nucleotides are TGTGCCAGCAGCCAAGGGAGACGGAACACCATATATTTT. Residues: CASSQGRRNTIYF. Based on the CDR3 plus reference TRBV7-2 and TRBJ1-3, the full variable domain is GAGVSQSPSNKVTEKGKDVELRCDPISGHTALYWYRQSLGQGLEFLIYFQGNSAPDKSGLPSDRFSAERTGGSVSTLTIQRTQQEDSAVYLCASSQGRRNTIYFGEGSWLTVV.